The rows below give T cell receptor beta chains drawn from one sample of a study of cytomegalovirus exposure and HLA in healthy donors. The table came from immunoSEQ multiplex PCR; TCRdb's copy has only in-frame clones and leaves some out. Reported are 95,000 to 110,000 clones; the ten largest clones contain roughly 3.5%. Material for sequencing was PBMCs. These receptors were collected from a man in his forties or fifties in good health and CMV-seronegative. Each CDR3 is given without its conserved first and last residue. Fields, in order: V gene, CDR3 protein.

V gene: TRBV6-6; CDR3 protein: ASSGGGSDTQY
V gene: TRBV11-3; CDR3 protein: ASSSPGTSVPDTQY
V gene: TRBV11-3; CDR3 protein: ASSLGGASGTYEQY
V gene: TRBV9; CDR3 protein: ASSVGQGGYEQF
V gene: TRBV7-2; CDR3 protein: ASSVDTNLAF
V gene: TRBV5-6; CDR3 protein: ASSLEYQGFSYNEQF
V gene: TRBV5-4; CDR3 protein: ASSLTGTGAYNEQF
V gene: TRBV7-2; CDR3 protein: ASSQDRWDTEAF
V gene: TRBV11-2; CDR3 protein: ASRTDQYQEAQY
V gene: TRBV5-1; CDR3 protein: ASSLVPGTYNEQF
V gene: TRBV6-5; CDR3 protein: ASSWRDRDFGYT
V gene: TRBV4-3; CDR3 protein: ASSPTGSGADTQY
V gene: TRBV21-1; CDR3 protein: ASTPHSNYGYT
V gene: TRBV11-2; CDR3 protein: ASSLMSGLDTEAF
V gene: TRBV7-2; CDR3 protein: ASSLRTGTDTQY
V gene: TRBV7-2; CDR3 protein: ASSLGLSGNTGELF
V gene: TRBV10-2; CDR3 protein: ASSAQGVSGETQY
V gene: TRBV5-4; CDR3 protein: ASSLLGTNNEQF
V gene: TRBV4-2; CDR3 protein: ASSQAAGGFTEAF
V gene: TRBV30; CDR3 protein: AYNGRGGPGDTQY
V gene: TRBV5-1; CDR3 protein: ASSRTSGTPRTYEQY
V gene: TRBV7-8; CDR3 protein: ASSLPGNQPQH
V gene: TRBV6-5; CDR3 protein: ASSYETGNSPLH
V gene: TRBV30; CDR3 protein: AWSVRDRLNSPLH
V gene: TRBV27; CDR3 protein: ASSYDRDYGYT
V gene: TRBV6-5; CDR3 protein: ASRSTGGKSYEQY
V gene: TRBV30; CDR3 protein: AWRSSGSSYEQY
V gene: TRBV9; CDR3 protein: ASSARTSGGAQETQY
V gene: TRBV27; CDR3 protein: ASSSLGPNWEPQH
V gene: TRBV2; CDR3 protein: ASSEWTGGRETQY
V gene: TRBV6-5; CDR3 protein: ASSAGPRQGYT
V gene: TRBV7-8; CDR3 protein: ASSLGRGDGNTIY
V gene: TRBV6-5; CDR3 protein: ASSYGPSPSGNTIY
V gene: TRBV19; CDR3 protein: ASRSLLPGETQY
V gene: TRBV6-5; CDR3 protein: ASSYGLVGADTQY
V gene: TRBV7-2; CDR3 protein: ASVGRGLRYEQY
V gene: TRBV5-1; CDR3 protein: ASSTKNAGQGATGELF